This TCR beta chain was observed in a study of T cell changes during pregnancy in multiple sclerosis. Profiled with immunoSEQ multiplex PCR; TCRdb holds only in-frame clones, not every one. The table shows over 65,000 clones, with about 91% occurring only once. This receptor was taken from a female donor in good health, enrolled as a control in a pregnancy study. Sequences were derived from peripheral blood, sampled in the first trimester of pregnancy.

Written as DNA, the CDR3 is TGTGCCAGCGCGGGACAGATTAATGAAAAACTGTTTTTT. Translation: CASAGQINEKLFF. This chain uses TRBV18 with TRBJ1-4; the match to TRBD1 covers 7 bases. The germline V gene has CDR1 KGHSH and CDR2 LQKENI. V shed 8 bases, J shed 4 bases, and the junction held 4 bases outside the gene matches. This CDR3 has 13 residues. Based on the CDR3 plus reference TRBV18 and TRBJ1-4, the full variable domain is NAGVMQNPRHLVRRRGQEARLRCSPMKGHSHVYWYRQLPEEGLKFMVYLQKENIIDESGMPKERFSAEFPKEGPSILRIQQVVRGDSAAYFCASAGQINEKLFFGSGTQLSVL.